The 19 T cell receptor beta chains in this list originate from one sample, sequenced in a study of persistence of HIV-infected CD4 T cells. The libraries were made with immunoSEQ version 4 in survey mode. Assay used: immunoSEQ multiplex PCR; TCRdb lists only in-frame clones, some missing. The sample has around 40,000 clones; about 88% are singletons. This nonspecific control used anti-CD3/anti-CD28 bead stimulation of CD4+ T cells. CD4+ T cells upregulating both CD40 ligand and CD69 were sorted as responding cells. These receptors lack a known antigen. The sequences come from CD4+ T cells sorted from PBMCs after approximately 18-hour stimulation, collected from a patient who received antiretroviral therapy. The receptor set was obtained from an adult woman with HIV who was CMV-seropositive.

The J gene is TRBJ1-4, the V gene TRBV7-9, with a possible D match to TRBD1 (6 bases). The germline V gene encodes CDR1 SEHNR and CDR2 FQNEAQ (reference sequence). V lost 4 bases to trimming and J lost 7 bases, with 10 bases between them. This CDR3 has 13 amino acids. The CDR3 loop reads CASSWGASEKLFF. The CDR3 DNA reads TGTGCCAGCAGCTGGGGGGCGAGTGAAAAACTGTTTTTT.

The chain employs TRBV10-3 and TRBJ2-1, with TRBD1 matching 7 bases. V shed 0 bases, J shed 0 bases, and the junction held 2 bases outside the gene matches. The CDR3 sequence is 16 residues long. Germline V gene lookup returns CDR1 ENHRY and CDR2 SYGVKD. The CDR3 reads CAISESRGPSYNEQFF. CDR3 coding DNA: TGTGCCATCAGTGAGTCGAGGGGGCCCTCCTACAATGAGCAGTTCTTC.

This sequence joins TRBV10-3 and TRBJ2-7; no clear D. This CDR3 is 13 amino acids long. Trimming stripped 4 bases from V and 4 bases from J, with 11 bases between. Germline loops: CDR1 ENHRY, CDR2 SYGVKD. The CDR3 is CAISAQPFYEQYF. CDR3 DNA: TGTGCCATCAGTGCACAACCGTTTTACGAGCAGTACTTC.

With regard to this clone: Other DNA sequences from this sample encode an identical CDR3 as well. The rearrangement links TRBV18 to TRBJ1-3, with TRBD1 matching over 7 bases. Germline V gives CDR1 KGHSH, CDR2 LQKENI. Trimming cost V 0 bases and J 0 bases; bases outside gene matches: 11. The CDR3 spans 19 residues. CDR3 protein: CASSPPNRDSHNSGNTIYF. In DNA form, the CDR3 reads TGTGCCAGCTCACCACCGAACCGGGACAGCCACAACTCTGGAAACACCATATATTTT. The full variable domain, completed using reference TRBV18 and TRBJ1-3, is NAGVMQNPRHLVRRRGQEARLRCSPMKGHSHVYWYRQLPEEGLKFMVYLQKENIIDESGMPKERFSAEFPKEGPSILRIQQVVRGDSAAYFCASSPPNRDSHNSGNTIYFGEGSWLTVV.

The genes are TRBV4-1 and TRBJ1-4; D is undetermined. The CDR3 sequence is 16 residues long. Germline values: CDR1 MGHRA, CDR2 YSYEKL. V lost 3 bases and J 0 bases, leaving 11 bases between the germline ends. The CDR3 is CASSQIVTATNEKLFF. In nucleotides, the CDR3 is TGCGCCAGCAGCCAGATCGTCACCGCAACTAATGAAAAACTGTTTTTT.

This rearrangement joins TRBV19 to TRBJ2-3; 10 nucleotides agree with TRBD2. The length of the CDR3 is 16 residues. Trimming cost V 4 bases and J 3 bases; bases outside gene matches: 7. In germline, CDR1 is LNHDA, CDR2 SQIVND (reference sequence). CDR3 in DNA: TGTGCCAGTAGTAAATATAGCGGGGGGTATACAGATACGCAGTATTTT. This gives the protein CASSKYSGGYTDTQYF.

The CDR3 loop reads CAISSGDSEAFF. The CDR3 coding sequence is TGTGCCATCAGTTCAGGGGATAGTGAAGCTTTCTTT. The rearrangement links TRBV10-3 to TRBJ1-1; perhaps TRBD1 as D (6 bases). This CDR3 spans 12 amino acids. V was trimmed by 5 bases and J by 7 bases, leaving 11 bases between them. CDR1 and CDR2 (germline): ENHRY, SYGVKD.

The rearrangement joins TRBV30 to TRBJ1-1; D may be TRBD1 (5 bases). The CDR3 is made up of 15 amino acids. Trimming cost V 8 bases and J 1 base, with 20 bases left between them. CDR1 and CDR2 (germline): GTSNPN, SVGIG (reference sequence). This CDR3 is CAGHKIRGGNTEAFF. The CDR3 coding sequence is TGTGCCGGACACAAGATTCGGGGGGGGAACACTGAAGCTTTCTTT. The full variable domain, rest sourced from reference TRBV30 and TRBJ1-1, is SQTIHQWPATLVQPVGSPLSLECTVEGTSNPNLYWYRQAAGRGLQLLFYSVGIGQISSEVPQNLSASRPQDRQFILSSKKLLLSDSGFYLCAGHKIRGGNTEAFFGQGTRLTVV.

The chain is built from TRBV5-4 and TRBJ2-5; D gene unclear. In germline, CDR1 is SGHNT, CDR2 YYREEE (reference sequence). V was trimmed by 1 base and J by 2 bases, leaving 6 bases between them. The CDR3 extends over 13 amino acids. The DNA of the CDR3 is TGTGCCAGCAGCTTGACAGTACAAGAGACCCAGTACTTC. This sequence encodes CASSLTVQETQYF.

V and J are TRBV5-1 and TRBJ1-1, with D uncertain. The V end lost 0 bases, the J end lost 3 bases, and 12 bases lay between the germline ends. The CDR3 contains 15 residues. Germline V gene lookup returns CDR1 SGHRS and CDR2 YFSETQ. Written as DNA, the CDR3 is TGCGCCAGCAGCTTGGGCTCCTTGGGTGACACTGAAGCTTTCTTT. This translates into CASSLGSLGDTEAFF.

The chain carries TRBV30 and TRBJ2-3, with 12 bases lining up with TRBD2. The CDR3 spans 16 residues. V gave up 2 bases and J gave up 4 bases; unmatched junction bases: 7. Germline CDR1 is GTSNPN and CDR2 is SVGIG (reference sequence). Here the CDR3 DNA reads TGTGCCTGGAGTCTGGTAAGGACTAGCGGGGCAGATACGCAGTATTTT. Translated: CAWSLVRTSGADTQYF.

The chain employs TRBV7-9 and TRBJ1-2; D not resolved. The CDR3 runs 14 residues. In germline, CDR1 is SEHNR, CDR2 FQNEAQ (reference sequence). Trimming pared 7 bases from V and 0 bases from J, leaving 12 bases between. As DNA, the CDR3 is TGTGCCAGCACCACTAGGTCAACTAACTATGGCTACACCTTC. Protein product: CASTTRSTNYGYTF.

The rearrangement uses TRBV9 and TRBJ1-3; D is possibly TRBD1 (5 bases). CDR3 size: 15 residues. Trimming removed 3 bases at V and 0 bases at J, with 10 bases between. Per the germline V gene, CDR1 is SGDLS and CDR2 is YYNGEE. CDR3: CASSAGGGSGNTIYF. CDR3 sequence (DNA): TGTGCCAGCAGCGCGGGTGGGGGCTCTGGAAACACCATATATTTT.

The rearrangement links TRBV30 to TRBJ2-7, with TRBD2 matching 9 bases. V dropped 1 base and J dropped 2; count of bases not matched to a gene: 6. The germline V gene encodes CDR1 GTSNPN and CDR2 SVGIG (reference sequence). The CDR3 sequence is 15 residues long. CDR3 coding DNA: TGTGCCTGGAGTGGGGAGGCTAGCGGGACCTACGAGCAGTACTTC. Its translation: CAWSGEASGTYEQYF.

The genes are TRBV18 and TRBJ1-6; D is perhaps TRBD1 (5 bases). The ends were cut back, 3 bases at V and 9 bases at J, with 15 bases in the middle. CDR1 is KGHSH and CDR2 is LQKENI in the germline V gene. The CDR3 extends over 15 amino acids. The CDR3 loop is CASSPPGGNSSPLHF. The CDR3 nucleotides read TGTGCCAGCTCACCCCCGGGGGGGAATAGTTCACCCCTCCACTTT. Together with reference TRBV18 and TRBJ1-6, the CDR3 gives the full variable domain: NAGVMQNPRHLVRRRGQEARLRCSPMKGHSHVYWYRQLPEEGLKFMVYLQKENIIDESGMPKERFSAEFPKEGPSILRIQQVVRGDSAAYFCASSPPGGNSSPLHFGNGTRLTVT.

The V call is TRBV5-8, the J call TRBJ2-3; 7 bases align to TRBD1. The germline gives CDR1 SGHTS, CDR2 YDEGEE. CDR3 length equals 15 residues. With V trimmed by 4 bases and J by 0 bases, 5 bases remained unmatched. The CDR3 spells CASSQPGQSTDTQYF. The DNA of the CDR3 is TGTGCCAGCAGCCAGCCGGGACAGAGCACAGATACGCAGTATTTT.

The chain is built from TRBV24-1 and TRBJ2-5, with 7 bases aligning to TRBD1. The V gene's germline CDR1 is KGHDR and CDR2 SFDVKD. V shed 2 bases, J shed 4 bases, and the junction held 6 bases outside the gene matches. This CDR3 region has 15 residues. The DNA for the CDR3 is TGTGCCACCAGTGATTCAGAGGGGGCAGGAGAGACCCAGTACTTC. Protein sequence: CATSDSEGAGETQYF.

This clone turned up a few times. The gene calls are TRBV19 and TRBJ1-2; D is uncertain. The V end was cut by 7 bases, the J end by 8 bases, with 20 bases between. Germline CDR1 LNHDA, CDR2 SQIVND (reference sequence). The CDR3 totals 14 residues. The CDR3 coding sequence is TGTGCCAGTACCTCTGGAGGTTCATCGGGGGGCTACACCTTC. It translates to CASTSGGSSGGYTF.

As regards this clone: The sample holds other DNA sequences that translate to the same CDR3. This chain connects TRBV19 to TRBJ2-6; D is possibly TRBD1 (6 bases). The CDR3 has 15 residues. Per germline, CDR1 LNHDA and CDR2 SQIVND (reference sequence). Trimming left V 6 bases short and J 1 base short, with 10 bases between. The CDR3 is CASSLQGSGANVLTF. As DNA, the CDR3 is TGTGCCAGTAGCCTACAGGGATCTGGGGCCAACGTCCTGACTTTC.